What follows describes a single T cell receptor (beta chain). This CDR3 contains 13 residues. Germline values: CDR1 ENHRY, CDR2 SYGVKD. TCRdb reprocessed the 5' RACE reads and reports one entry per CDR3 protein, with no DNA. Its table records roughly 100,000 distinct CDR3 sequences. This sample stems from a study of monozygotic twins with inflammatory bowel disease. The rearrangement links TRBV10-3 to TRBJ1-3. This receptor was identified in a human donor with ulcerative colitis or Crohn's disease, or a healthy co-twin of an affected twin (not recorded which). Sequenced: blood. The CDR3 sequence is CAISVGNGNTIYF.